The 17 T cell receptor beta chains below all came from one sample that was sequenced in a study of cytomegalovirus exposure and HLA in healthy donors. In the PCR, 60 Vbeta and 13 Jbeta primers were used. Some clones are missing from TCRdb's copy, which holds only in-frame ones; the method was immunoSEQ multiplex PCR. The sample has some 150,000 clones; approximately 79% are singletons. The sample comprised PBMCs. Receptors originate from a man aged 35 to 55 in good health and CMV-seronegative.

The chain uses TRBV7-6 and TRBJ1-1; 8 bases match TRBD1. The CDR3 consists of 19 residues. Germline CDR1 is SGHVS and CDR2 is FNYEAQ. V lost 0 bases to trimming and J lost 4 bases; unmatched junction nucleotides: 16. The CDR3 sequence: CASSLAGPDRADGGTEAFF. DNA for the CDR3: TGTGCCAGCAGCTTAGCAGGGCCGGACAGGGCCGACGGGGGCACTGAAGCTTTCTTT. Looking up the rest from reference TRBV7-6 and TRBJ1-1 gives the full variable domain: GAGVSQSPRYKVTKRGQDVALRCDPISGHVSLYWYRQALGQGPEFLTYFNYEAQQDKSGLPNDRFSAERPEGSISTLTIQRTEQRDSAMYRCASSLAGPDRADGGTEAFFGQGTRLTVV.

This chain links TRBV21-1 with TRBJ1-4; the table gives TRBD1 as D, unverified against the DNA. TRBV21-1 is deemed a pseudogene. CDR3 length: 16 residues. CDR3 in amino acids: CASKHLGESTNEKLFF. DNA for the CDR3: TGTGCCAGCAAGCACCTAGGGGAATCAACTAATGAAAAACTGTTTTTT.

The V call is TRBV29-1, the J call TRBJ2-7; D is perhaps TRBD2 (7 bases). This CDR3 region has 11 residues. Per germline, CDR1 SQVTM and CDR2 ANQGSEA. The ends were cut back, 7 bases at V and 6 bases at J, with 13 bases in the middle. The DNA for the CDR3 is TGCAGCGGCATGGCGGGGGCCGAGCAGTACTTC. It codes for CSGMAGAEQYF.

This clone occurred once. The CDR3 DNA sequence: TGTGCCAGCACCAGCGGGGGGACTTCCTACGAGCAGTACTTC. Translating gives CASTSGGTSYEQYF. J is TRBJ2-5 and V is TRBV27; 9 nucleotides agree with TRBD2. Matching the DNA end better, TRBJ2-7 makes the J call doubtful. The CDR3 has 14 amino acids. CDR1 is MNHEY, CDR2 SMNVEV, per germline (reference sequence).

The rearrangement uses TRBV5-1 and TRBJ2-1; D is perhaps TRBD1 (5 bases). This CDR3 has 17 residues. V lost 4 bases and J lost 1, with 18 bases in between. The V gene's germline CDR1 is SGHRS and CDR2 YFSETQ. The CDR3 here is CASSRDSHLGSYNEQFF. CDR3 sequence (DNA): TGCGCCAGCAGCCGTGACAGTCATTTGGGGTCCTACAATGAGCAGTTCTTC.

The CDR3 sequence: CASSLQGGSPLHF. The CDR3 DNA reads TGTGCCAGCAGTTTACAGGGAGGGTCACCCCTCCACTTT. The chain carries TRBV11-2 and TRBJ1-6; D perhaps matches TRBD1 (6 bases). The V end lost 6 bases, the J end lost 10 bases, and 13 bases lay between the germline ends. The length of the CDR3 is 13 residues. Germline V gene data show CDR1 as SGHAT and CDR2 as FQNNGV. Together with reference TRBV11-2 and TRBJ1-6, the CDR3 gives the full variable domain: EAGVAQSPRYKIIEKRQSVAFWCNPISGHATLYWYQQILGQGPKLLIQFQNNGVVDDSQLPKDRFSAERLKGVDSTLKIQPAKLEDSAVYLCASSLQGGSPLHFGNGTRLTVT.

The gene calls are TRBV27 and TRBJ2-7, with D perhaps TRBD2 (6 bases). Trimming cost V 1 base and J 1 base, with 11 bases left between them. CDR3 length: 15 residues. Germline V CDR1 and CDR2: MNHEY, SMNVEV (reference sequence). CDR3 region: CASSLFGGISYEQYF. CDR3 in DNA: TGTGCCAGCAGTTTATTTGGAGGGATTTCCTACGAGCAGTACTTC.

The chain is built from TRBV19 and TRBJ1-1; a weak D match, TRBD1 (5 bases). The V end lost 7 bases, the J end lost 5 bases, and 20 bases lay between the germline ends. This CDR3 has 15 residues. CDR1 LNHDA and CDR2 SQIVND come from the germline V gene (reference sequence). The CDR3 bases are TGTGCCAGTACTCTCGACACGGGGGTGAGGACTGAAGCTTTCTTT. Protein sequence: CASTLDTGVRTEAFF.

This chain connects TRBV15 to TRBJ2-7; TRBD2 matches 11 bases. This CDR3 is 17 amino acids long. The J segment lost 0 bases and the V segment lost 2 bases, leaving 6 bases of the junction unmatched. Germline CDR1 is LNHNV and CDR2 is YYDKDF (reference sequence). The CDR3 nucleotides are TGTGCCACCAGCAGATTCACTAGCGGGGGCCTCTCCTACGAGCAGTACTTC. This codes for CATSRFTSGGLSYEQYF.

This rearrangement joins TRBV10-2 to TRBJ1-4, with 7 bases matching TRBD1. The trim removed 3 bases at V and 8 bases at J, leaving 6 bases unmatched. Germline V gene lookup returns CDR1 WSHSY and CDR2 SAAADI. This CDR3 region has 14 residues. CDR3 protein: CASSDQGVGEKLFF. For the CDR3, the DNA is TGCGCCAGCAGTGACCAGGGGGTGGGCGAAAAACTGTTTTTT.

V and J are TRBV19 and TRBJ2-5; D not certain. The V gene's germline CDR1 is LNHDA and CDR2 SQIVND (reference sequence). The CDR3 has 14 amino acids. V shed 3 bases and J shed 5 bases, with 13 bases lying between them. The CDR3 loop is CASSIGRSRETQYF. The CDR3, as DNA: TGTGCCAGTAGTATTGGCAGGTCCCGGGAGACCCAGTACTTC.

The chain recombines TRBV21-1 with TRBJ1-1; the table gives TRBD1 as D, unverified against the DNA. TRBV21-1 is tagged as a pseudogene. The length of the CDR3 is 13 residues. This CDR3 is CASSEYRVTEAFF. The CDR3 DNA reads TGTGCCAGCAGCGAATACAGGGTAACTGAAGCTTTCTTT.

In its sample, this clone was seen a few times. The gene calls are TRBV5-4 and TRBJ1-1; D might be TRBD1 (5 bases). Trimming stripped 2 bases from V and 5 bases from J, with 13 bases between. Germline assignment: CDR1 SGHNT and CDR2 YYREEE (reference sequence). This CDR3 has 14 residues. The CDR3: CASSFDSDRTEAFF. In DNA form, the CDR3 reads TGTGCCAGCAGCTTTGACAGTGATCGAACTGAAGCTTTCTTT.

J is TRBJ1-2 and V is TRBV19; 8 bases match TRBD1. Trimming took 7 bases from V and 6 from J; bases not matched to a gene: 7. The germline V gene encodes CDR1 LNHDA and CDR2 SQIVND (reference sequence). This CDR3 contains 13 residues. CDR3 residues: CASTRTGKNGYTF. DNA for the CDR3: TGTGCCAGTACTCGGACAGGGAAGAATGGCTACACCTTC.

The chain links TRBV5-1 to TRBJ1-1; no definite D call. The germline V gene encodes CDR1 SGHRS and CDR2 YFSETQ. V lost 10 bases, J lost 2 bases, and 21 bases lay in between. This CDR3 has 15 amino acids. The CDR3 protein is CASNWRGGVNTEAFF. The CDR3 coding sequence is TGCGCCTCGAACTGGCGGGGTGGGGTAAACACTGAAGCTTTCTTT.

A few counts support this clone. V and J are TRBV6-1 and TRBJ2-3, with TRBD1 matching 7 bases. The CDR3 covers 16 residues. J gave up 1 base and V 3 bases, and 7 bases lay outside the gene matches. CDR1 is MNHNS, CDR2 SASEGT, per germline. This chain's CDR3 is CASSETTGVGTDTQYF. The CDR3 nucleotides read TGTGCCAGCAGTGAGACAACAGGGGTGGGCACAGATACGCAGTATTTT.

This chain joins TRBV23-1 and TRBJ1-1; D is uncertain. TRBV23-1 has ORF status, its function being uncertain. The CDR3 has 14 residues. The V gene lost 0 bases and the J gene lost 10 bases, with 15 bases spanning the gap. The CDR3 loop reads CASSQSNRSPGAFF. DNA of the CDR3: TGCGCCAGCAGTCAATCTAACCGTAGTCCGGGAGCTTTCTTT.